This T cell receptor beta chain was recorded in a study of graft-versus-host responses after intestinal transplantation. Only in-frame clones appear in the TCRdb table, and some are missing; sequencing was by immunoSEQ multiplex PCR. In the table there are about 12,000 clones, around three quarters of which are singletons. Tissue processing of the graft released intraepithelial and lamina propria lymphocytes from it. Germline CDR1 and CDR2: MRHNA and SNTAGT. The length of the CDR3 is 15 residues. J was trimmed by 10 bases and V by 3 bases; bases with no gene match: 6. This clonotype was sampled from a human patient who received an intestinal transplant, so some T cells may come from the graft donor. Sequencing used ileum tissue, obtained about 150 days after intestinal transplantation. The chain is built from TRBV6-4 and TRBJ1-6; TRBD1 agrees at 10 bases. CDR3 DNA sequence: TGTGCCAGCAGTGAGGAGGGGACAGGGGTCTCACCCCTCCACTTT. Its translation: CASSEEGTGVSPLHF.